These 18 T cell receptor beta chains were sequenced from one sample in a study of graft-versus-host responses after intestinal transplantation. These receptors lack a known antigen. Using immunoSEQ multiplex PCR, the repertoire was profiled, and TCRdb retains in-frame clones only, with some absent. The sample shows just over 70,000 clones, under 90% of them seen only once. The sequencing used unstimulated CD4+ T cells sorted from spleen or lymph node cells, collected before transplant. These receptors were collected from a human donor who was the organ donor for an intestinal transplant.

This clone was seen a handful of times. J is TRBJ2-2 and V is TRBV6-4; D may be TRBD2 (7 bases). V lost 3 bases to trimming and J lost 2 bases, with 13 bases between them. The germline gives CDR1 MRHNA, CDR2 SNTAGT. The length of the CDR3 is 16 residues. As DNA, the CDR3 is TGTGCCAGCAGTGAATTCGCGGGGGCAAACACCGGGGAGCTGTTTTTT. Protein product: CASSEFAGANTGELFF.

The rearrangement uses TRBV10-1 and TRBJ2-1, with TRBD1 identical over 7 bases. Per the germline V gene, CDR1 is WNHNN and CDR2 is SYGVQD (reference sequence). The CDR3 extends over 16 amino acids. V shed 0 bases and J 6 bases; nucleotides not matched to a gene: 8. The CDR3 protein is CASSESRGRGGNEQFF. The DNA for the CDR3 is TGCGCCAGCAGTGAGTCGAGGGGGCGAGGGGGCAATGAGCAGTTCTTC.

This clone came up a few times. The V and J genes are TRBV9 and TRBJ1-3; tentative D call: TRBD1 (6 bases). This CDR3 has 14 residues. The ends were cut back, 3 bases at V and 2 bases at J, with 9 bases in the middle. Germline loops: CDR1 SGDLS, CDR2 YYNGEE. The CDR3 sequence is CASSEGGAGNTIYF. CDR3 bases: TGTGCCAGCAGCGAGGGGGGGGCTGGAAACACCATATATTTT.

The chain joins TRBV6-1 to TRBJ1-1; perhaps TRBD1 as D (5 bases). With 10 bases removed from V and 2 bases from J, the gap between germline ends came to 11 bases. Germline V gene data show CDR1 as MNHNS and CDR2 as SASEGT. The CDR3 runs to 12 residues. The DNA of the CDR3 is TGTGCCACCTACAGGTATAACACTGAAGCTTTCTTT. Translation: CATYRYNTEAFF.

V is TRBV5-4 and J is TRBJ1-2; 8 bases map to TRBD1. Germline CDR1 and CDR2: SGHNT and YYREEE (reference sequence). This CDR3 comprises 17 residues. V dropped 4 bases and J dropped 3; count of bases not matched to a gene: 14. The CDR3 here is CASSPKGTGHSYYGYTF. CDR3 nucleotide sequence: TGTGCCAGCAGCCCAAAAGGGACAGGCCATTCCTACTATGGCTACACCTTC.

The chain couples TRBV5-4 to TRBJ1-2; perhaps TRBD1 as D (5 bases). Germline-derived CDR1 and CDR2 are SGHNT and YYREEE (reference sequence). This CDR3 spans 14 amino acids. Between the trimmed V and J ends, which lost 3 bases and 5 bases, there was a span of 14 bases. The CDR3 DNA reads TGTGCCAGCAGCTGGGGAATGGGGGGTTATGGCTACACCTTC. It yields the protein CASSWGMGGYGYTF.

J is TRBJ2-2 and V is TRBV5-4, with a weak D call TRBD1 (6 bases). This CDR3 region has 16 residues. Germline values: CDR1 SGHNT, CDR2 YYREEE (reference sequence). The V and J ends lost 4 bases and 5 bases respectively, with 18 bases between them. This chain's CDR3 is CASSTPLDSITGELFF. Here the CDR3 DNA reads TGTGCCAGCAGCACGCCGCTGGACAGTATAACCGGGGAGCTGTTTTTT.

The rearrangement uses TRBV19 and TRBJ2-1; 12 nucleotides align to TRBD2. V lost 6 bases to trimming and J lost 7 bases; unmatched junction nucleotides: 13. The CDR3 is 17 amino acids. CDR1 and CDR2 (germline): LNHDA, SQIVND (reference sequence). The CDR3 nucleotides read TGTGCCAGTAGGCCCCTCAGACTAGCGGGGGTTAAGAATGAGCAGTTCTTC. It encodes CASRPLRLAGVKNEQFF.

V and J are TRBV19 and TRBJ1-3; a possible D gene is TRBD1 (5 bases). Germline V CDR1 and CDR2: LNHDA, SQIVND (reference sequence). The V gene lost 6 bases and the J gene lost 7 bases, with 13 bases spanning the gap. The CDR3 totals 13 residues. The CDR3 DNA is TGTGCCAGTAGGGGCAGGGTGGGCAACACCATATATTTT. Its protein is CASRGRVGNTIYF.

The chain combines TRBV7-9 with TRBJ1-5; 7 bases agree with TRBD1. The V gene's germline CDR1 is SEHNR and CDR2 FQNEAQ (reference sequence). There are 14 residues in the CDR3. The ends lost 7 bases at V and 4 bases at J; junction bases unmatched: 7. DNA of the CDR3: TGTGCCAGCACGGGACAGAACTTTAATCAGCCCCAGCATTTT. Its protein product is CASTGQNFNQPQHF.

The J gene is TRBJ2-2, the V gene TRBV5-5; weak D call: TRBD2 (6 bases). CDR3 length: 16 residues. CDR1 is SGHKS and CDR2 is YYEKEE in the germline V gene (reference sequence). Deletions cut 1 base from V and 0 bases from J, with 10 bases between. The CDR3 here is CASSLYSGANTGELFF. The CDR3 nucleotides are TGTGCCAGCAGCTTGTATTCGGGGGCGAACACCGGGGAGCTGTTTTTT.

The V and J genes are TRBV5-1 and TRBJ2-2, with 7 bases matching TRBD1. After removal of 4 bases from V and 0 bases from J, the junction contained 6 bases not matched to a gene. In germline, CDR1 is SGHRS, CDR2 YFSETQ. The CDR3 sequence is 16 residues long. The CDR3 here is CASSIWDRANTGELFF. The CDR3 DNA follows: TGCGCCAGCAGCATTTGGGACAGAGCGAACACCGGGGAGCTGTTTTTT. The whole variable domain, filled in from reference TRBV5-1 and TRBJ2-2, reads KAGVTQTPRYLIKTRGQQVTLSCSPISGHRSVSWYQQTPGQGLQFLFEYFSETQRNKGNFPGRFSGRQFSNSRSEMNVSTLELGDSALYLCASSIWDRANTGELFFGEGSRLTVL.

The V and J genes are TRBV6-6 and TRBJ2-7; TRBD1 matches 9 bases. The CDR3 contains 15 residues. J lost 3 bases, V lost 4 bases, and 7 bases had no gene match. CDR1 is MNHNY and CDR2 is SVGAGI in the germline V gene (reference sequence). The CDR3 sequence: CASSLSGTGLYEQYV. DNA for the CDR3: TGTGCCAGCAGTTTATCCGGGACAGGGCTCTACGAGCAGTACGTC.

V is TRBV29-1 and J is TRBJ2-1; 11 nucleotides match TRBD1. The germline gives CDR1 SQVTM, CDR2 ANQGSEA. The ends lost 5 bases at V and 7 bases at J; junction bases unmatched: 4. This CDR3 spans 13 amino acids. The CDR3 DNA reads as TGCAGCGTTTCCGGGACAGGGGGTAATGAGCAGTTCTTC. Residues: CSVSGTGGNEQFF.

Worth noting for this clone: The junction departs from germline at one end; a sequencing error may be responsible. This sample includes further DNA sequences coding for the same CDR3. This chain connects TRBV7-8 to TRBJ1-5; D uncertain. Germline V gene lookup returns CDR1 SGHVS and CDR2 FQNEAQ. The CDR3 sequence is 14 residues long. The CDR3 is CASSSQVSNQPQHF. The DNA for the CDR3 is TGTGCCAGTAGCTCGCAGGTTAGCAATCAGCCCCAGCATTTT.

V usage is TRBV7-8 and J usage is TRBJ1-6, with 7 bases that match TRBD1. The CDR3 runs to 15 residues. The J segment lost 9 bases and the V segment lost 1 base, leaving 6 bases of the junction unmatched. CDR1 is SGHVS, CDR2 FQNEAQ, per germline. The CDR3 reads CASSLVRDRASPLHF. DNA for the CDR3: TGTGCCAGCAGCTTAGTGCGGGACAGAGCTTCACCCCTCCACTTT.

This chain joins TRBV9 and TRBJ1-6, with TRBD1 identical over 12 bases. The CDR3 totals 15 residues. The germline V gene has CDR1 SGDLS and CDR2 YYNGEE. Germline trimming cut 6 bases from V and 9 bases from J; bases unmatched to any gene: 7. CDR3 protein: CASNIRDRGLSPLHF. The CDR3 DNA is TGTGCCAGCAACATCCGGGACAGGGGGCTTTCACCCCTCCACTTT.

The rearrangement uses TRBV27 and TRBJ1-5; TRBD1 aligns across 7 bases. V was pared by 6 bases and J by 4 bases, with 3 bases of the junction left unmatched. This CDR3 comprises 13 residues. Germline CDR1 is MNHEY and CDR2 is SMNVEV (reference sequence). The CDR3 nucleotides read TGTGCCAGCAGAACAGGGGTAAATCAGCCCCAGCATTTT. Residues: CASRTGVNQPQHF.